Included here is one T cell receptor beta chain sequence, with context. What it recognizes is unknown. This sample is drawn from a study of shared clonotypes between healthy human individuals. Overall study: Sampling drew on donors who were a couple of women and a few men aged 18 to 49.

How the authors handled the data: As immunoSEQ supplied junction-only sequences (without quality scores), filtering differed. The repertoire was sequenced with immunoSEQ multiplex PCR; TCRdb's copy has only in-frame clones and lacks some. The DNA was the basis for D and trimming; V, J and clone size are from that table. The data contain about 2.4 million clones, 93% of them singletons. Germline V gives CDR1 MNHNS, CDR2 SASEGT. The CDR3 totals 15 residues. V was shortened by 4 bases and J by 1 base, with 13 bases between the two germline ends. Findings and limits, study-wide: Clonotypes shared by all four sorted-subset donors had higher generation probabilities than non-shared clonotypes.

CD4+ cells were split into CD45RA+ naive and CD45RA-negative memory subsets. The rearrangement joins TRBV6-1 to TRBJ1-1, with D unclear. The source is a man aged 18-30 years in good health. Some clones in this sample may be carry-over from other donors' samples. The sequenced sample was naive CD4+ T cells from PBMCs. Described subset: CD45RA+ positively selected. The CDR3 reads CASSGASGPNTEAFF. The CDR3 DNA follows: TGTGCCAGCAGTGGGGCCTCAGGCCCGAACACTGAAGCTTTCTTT.